This T cell receptor (beta chain) was profiled in a study of response to subunit inactivated influenza vaccine. Study observations and caveats: A suggestion made by the authors is that each seasonal influenza vaccination recruits few new T cells.

TCRdb recomputed calls from the RT-PCR reads with MiXCR, one row per CDR3 protein. The sample consists of 500,000 to 750,000 distinct CDR3 sequences, around 13% of them appearing once. A few counts support this clonotype. What it binds is not known. The length of the CDR3 is 13 residues. Trimming shortened V by 3 bases and J by 3 bases, and 12 bases separated the two germline ends. The germline CDR1 and CDR2 sequences are DFQATT and SNEGSKA (reference sequence). Material: PBMCs from blood, obtained less than 13 days after vaccination. This sequence was found in a man aged 50-59 years who received an inactivated influenza vaccine. This chain links TRBV20-1 with TRBJ2-7; a weak D match, TRBD2 (5 bases). The CDR3 sequence: CSASDGLFYEQYF. In DNA form, the CDR3 reads TGCAGTGCTAGTGACGGACTTTTCTACGAGCAGTACTTC.